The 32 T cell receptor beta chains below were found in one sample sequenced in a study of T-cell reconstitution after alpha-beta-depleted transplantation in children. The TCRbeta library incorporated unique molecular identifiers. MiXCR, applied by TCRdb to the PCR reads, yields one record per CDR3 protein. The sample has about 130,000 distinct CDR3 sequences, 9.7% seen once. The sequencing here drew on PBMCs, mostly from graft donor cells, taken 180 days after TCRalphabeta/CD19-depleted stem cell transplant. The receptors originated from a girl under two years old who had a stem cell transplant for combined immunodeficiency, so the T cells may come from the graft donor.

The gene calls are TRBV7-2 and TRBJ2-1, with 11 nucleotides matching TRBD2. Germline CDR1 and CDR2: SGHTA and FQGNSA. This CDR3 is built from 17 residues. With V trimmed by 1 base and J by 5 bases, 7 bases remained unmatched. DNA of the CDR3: TGTGCCAGCAGCTTAGTCCTGGGACTAGCGGCGCACAATGAGCAGTTCTTC. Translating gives CASSLVLGLAAHNEQFF.

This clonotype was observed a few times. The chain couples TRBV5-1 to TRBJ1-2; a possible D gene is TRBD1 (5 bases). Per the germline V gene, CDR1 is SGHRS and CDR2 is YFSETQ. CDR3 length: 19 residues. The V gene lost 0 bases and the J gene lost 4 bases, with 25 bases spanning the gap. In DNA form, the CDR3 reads TGCGCCAGCAGCTTGGCCCCTCGTGTTGAAGGGCAGGGATTCTATGGCTACACCTTC. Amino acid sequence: CASSLAPRVEGQGFYGYTF.

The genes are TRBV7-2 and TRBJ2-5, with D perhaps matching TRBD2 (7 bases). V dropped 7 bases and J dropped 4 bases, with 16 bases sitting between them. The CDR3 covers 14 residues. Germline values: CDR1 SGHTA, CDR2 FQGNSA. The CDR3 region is CASTQGREAETQYF. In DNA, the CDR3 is TGTGCCAGCACCCAGGGGAGGGAGGCAGAGACCCAGTACTTC.

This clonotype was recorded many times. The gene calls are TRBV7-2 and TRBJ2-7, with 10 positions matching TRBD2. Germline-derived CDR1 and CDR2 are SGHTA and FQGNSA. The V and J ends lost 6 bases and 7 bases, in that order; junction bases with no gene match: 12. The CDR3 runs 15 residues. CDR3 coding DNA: TGTGCCAGCAGGGTGCGGACTAGCGGTACGAGGGAGCAGTACTTC. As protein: CASRVRTSGTREQYF.

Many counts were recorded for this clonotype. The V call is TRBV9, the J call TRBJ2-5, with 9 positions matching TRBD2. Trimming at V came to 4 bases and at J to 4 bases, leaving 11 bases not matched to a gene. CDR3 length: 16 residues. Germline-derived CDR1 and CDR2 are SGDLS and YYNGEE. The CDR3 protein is CASSPQVAGVGETQYF. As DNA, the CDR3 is TGTGCCAGCAGCCCCCAGGTAGCGGGAGTGGGAGAGACCCAGTACTTC.

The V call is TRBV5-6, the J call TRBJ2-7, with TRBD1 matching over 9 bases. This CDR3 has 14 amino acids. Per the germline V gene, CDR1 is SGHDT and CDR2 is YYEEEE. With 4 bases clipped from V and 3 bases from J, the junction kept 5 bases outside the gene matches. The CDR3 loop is CASSRTGAYYEQYF. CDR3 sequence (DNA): TGTGCCAGCAGCCGGACAGGGGCCTACTACGAGCAGTACTTC.

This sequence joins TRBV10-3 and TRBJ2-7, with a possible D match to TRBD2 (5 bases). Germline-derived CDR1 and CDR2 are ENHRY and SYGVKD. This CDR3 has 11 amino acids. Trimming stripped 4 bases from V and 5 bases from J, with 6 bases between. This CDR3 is CAISGGNEQYF. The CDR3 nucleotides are TGTGCCATCAGTGGAGGGAACGAGCAGTACTTC.

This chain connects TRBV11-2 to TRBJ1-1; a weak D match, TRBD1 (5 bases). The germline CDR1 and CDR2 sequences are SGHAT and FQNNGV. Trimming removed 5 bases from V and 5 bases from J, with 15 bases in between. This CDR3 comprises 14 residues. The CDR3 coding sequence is TGTGCCAGCAGCCCCCGGGGGGGTTGGACTGAAGCTTTCTTT. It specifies CASSPRGGWTEAFF.

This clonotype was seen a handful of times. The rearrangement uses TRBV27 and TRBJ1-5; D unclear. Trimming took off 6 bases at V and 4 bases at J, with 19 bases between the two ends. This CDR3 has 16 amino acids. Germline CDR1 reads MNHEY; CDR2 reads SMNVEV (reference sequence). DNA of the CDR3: TGTGCCAGCAGCCTACTGGGCGGCGGGCAGAATCAGCCCCAGCATTTT. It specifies CASSLLGGGQNQPQHF.

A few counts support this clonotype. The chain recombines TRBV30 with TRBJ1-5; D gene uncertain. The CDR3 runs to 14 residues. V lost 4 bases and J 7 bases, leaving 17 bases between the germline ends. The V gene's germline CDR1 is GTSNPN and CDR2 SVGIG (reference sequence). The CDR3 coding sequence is TGTGCCTGGATCCCACGGAGGGTTCGGCAGCCCCAGCATTTT. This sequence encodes CAWIPRRVRQPQHF.

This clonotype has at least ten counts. The CDR3 here is CSALRQGSYEQYF. In DNA, the CDR3 is TGCAGTGCCCTTCGACAGGGTTCTTACGAGCAGTACTTC. This sequence joins TRBV20-1 and TRBJ2-7; 7 bases are shared with TRBD1. CDR1 is DFQATT and CDR2 is SNEGSKA in the germline V gene (reference sequence). The CDR3 spans 13 residues. V lost 6 bases and J lost 4; bases outside the gene matches: 9.

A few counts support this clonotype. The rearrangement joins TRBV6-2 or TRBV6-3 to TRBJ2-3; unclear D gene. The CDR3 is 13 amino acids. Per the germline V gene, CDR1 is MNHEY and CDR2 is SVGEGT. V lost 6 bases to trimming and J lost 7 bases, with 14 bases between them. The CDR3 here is CASRRVVEHTQYF. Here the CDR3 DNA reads TGTGCCAGCAGACGAGTCGTCGAGCATACGCAGTATTTT.

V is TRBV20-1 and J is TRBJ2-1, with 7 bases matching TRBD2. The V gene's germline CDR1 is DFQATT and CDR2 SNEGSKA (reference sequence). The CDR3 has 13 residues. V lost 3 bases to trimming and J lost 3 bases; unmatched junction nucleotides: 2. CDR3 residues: CSASCGGYNEQFF. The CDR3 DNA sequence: TGCAGTGCTAGTTGCGGGGGCTACAATGAGCAGTTCTTC.

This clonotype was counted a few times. The CDR3 DNA follows: TGCGCCAGCAGCTTGGACCAGGGGCGGTACACTGAAGCTTTCTTT. This translates into CASSLDQGRYTEAFF. The chain carries TRBV5-1 and TRBJ1-1; possible D gene TRBD1, 6 bases. The CDR3 is 15 residues long. Germline loops: CDR1 SGHRS, CDR2 YFSETQ. The V end lost 0 bases, the J end lost 3 bases, and 12 bases lay between the germline ends.

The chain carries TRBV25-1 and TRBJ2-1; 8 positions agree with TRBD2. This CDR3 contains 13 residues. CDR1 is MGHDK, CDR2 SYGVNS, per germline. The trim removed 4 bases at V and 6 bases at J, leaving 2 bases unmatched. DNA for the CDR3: TGTGCCAGCAGTGTCCGGGGGGGCAATGAGCAGTTCTTC. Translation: CASSVRGGNEQFF.

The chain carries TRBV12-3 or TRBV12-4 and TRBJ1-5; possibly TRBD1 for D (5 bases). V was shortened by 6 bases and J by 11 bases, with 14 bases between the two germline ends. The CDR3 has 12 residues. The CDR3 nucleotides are TGTGCCAGCAGCCCCCAGGGTCTATCCCAGCATTTT. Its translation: CASSPQGLSQHF.

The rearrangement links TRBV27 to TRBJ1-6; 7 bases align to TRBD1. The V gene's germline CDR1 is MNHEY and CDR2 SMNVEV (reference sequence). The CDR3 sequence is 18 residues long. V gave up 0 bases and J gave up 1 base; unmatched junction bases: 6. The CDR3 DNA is TGTGCCAGCAGTTTATCGGCTAGCAGGGGGTCCTATAATTCACCCCTCCACTTT. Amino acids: CASSLSASRGSYNSPLHF.

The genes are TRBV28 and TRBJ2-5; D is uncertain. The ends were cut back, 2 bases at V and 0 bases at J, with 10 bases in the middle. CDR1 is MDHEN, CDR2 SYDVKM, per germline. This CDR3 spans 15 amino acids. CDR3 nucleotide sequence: TGTGCCAGCAGTTTAAGGGTGTGGTACCAAGAGACCCAGTACTTC. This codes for CASSLRVWYQETQYF. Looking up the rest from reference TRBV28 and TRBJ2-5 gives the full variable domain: DVKVTQSSRYLVKRTGEKVFLECVQDMDHENMFWYRQDPGLGLRLIYFSYDVKMKEKGDIPEGYSVSREKKERFSLILESASTNQTSMYLCASSLRVWYQETQYFGPGTRLLVL.

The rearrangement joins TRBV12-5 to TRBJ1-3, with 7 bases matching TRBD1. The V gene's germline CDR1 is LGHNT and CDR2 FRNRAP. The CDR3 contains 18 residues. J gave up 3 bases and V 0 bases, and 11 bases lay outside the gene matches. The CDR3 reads CASGLVTGRRQGGNTIYF. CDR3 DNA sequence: TGTGCTAGTGGTTTGGTAACCGGAAGAAGACAGGGTGGAAACACCATATATTTT.

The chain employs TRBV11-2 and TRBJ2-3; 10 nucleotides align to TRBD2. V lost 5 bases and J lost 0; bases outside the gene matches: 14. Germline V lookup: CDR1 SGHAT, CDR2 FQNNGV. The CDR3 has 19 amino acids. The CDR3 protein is CASSVRGLAGVMSTDTQYF. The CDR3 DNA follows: TGTGCCAGCAGCGTGCGGGGGCTAGCGGGGGTTATGAGCACAGATACGCAGTATTTT.

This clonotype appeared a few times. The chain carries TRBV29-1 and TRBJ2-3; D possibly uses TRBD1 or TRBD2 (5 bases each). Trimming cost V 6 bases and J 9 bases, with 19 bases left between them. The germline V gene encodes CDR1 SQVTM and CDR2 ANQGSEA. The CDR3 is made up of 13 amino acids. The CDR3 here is CSVWGPGTKTQYF. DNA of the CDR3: TGCAGCGTGTGGGGACCGGGTACCAAAACGCAGTATTTT.

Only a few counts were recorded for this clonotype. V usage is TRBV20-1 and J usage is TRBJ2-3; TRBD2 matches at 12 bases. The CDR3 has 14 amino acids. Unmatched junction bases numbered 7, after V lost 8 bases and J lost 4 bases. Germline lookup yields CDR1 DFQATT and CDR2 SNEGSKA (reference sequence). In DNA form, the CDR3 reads TGCAGTTCCTCACTAGCGGGGGGCCCAGATACGCAGTATTTT. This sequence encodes CSSSLAGGPDTQYF.

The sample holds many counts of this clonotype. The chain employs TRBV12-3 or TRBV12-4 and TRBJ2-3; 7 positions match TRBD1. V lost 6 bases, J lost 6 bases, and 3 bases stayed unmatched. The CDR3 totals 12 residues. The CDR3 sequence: CASSFRGDTQYF. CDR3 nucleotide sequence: TGTGCCAGCAGCTTCAGGGGGGATACGCAGTATTTT.

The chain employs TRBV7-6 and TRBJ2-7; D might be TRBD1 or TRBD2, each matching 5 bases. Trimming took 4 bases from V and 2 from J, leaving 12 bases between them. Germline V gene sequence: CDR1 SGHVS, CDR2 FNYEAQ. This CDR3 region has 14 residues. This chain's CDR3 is CASSSEGPPYEQYF. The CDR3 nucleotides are TGTGCCAGCAGCTCTGAGGGGCCTCCCTACGAGCAGTACTTC.

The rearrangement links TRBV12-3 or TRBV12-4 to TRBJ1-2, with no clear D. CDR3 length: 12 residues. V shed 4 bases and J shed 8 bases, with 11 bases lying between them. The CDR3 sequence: CASSSGQVGYTF. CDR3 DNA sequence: TGTGCCAGCAGTTCCGGCCAGGTCGGCTACACCTTC.

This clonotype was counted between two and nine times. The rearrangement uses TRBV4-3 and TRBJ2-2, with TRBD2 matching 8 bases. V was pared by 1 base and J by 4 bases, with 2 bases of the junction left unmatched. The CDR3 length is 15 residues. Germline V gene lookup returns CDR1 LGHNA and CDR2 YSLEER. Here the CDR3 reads CASSQGTSLTGELFF. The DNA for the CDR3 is TGCGCCAGCAGCCAAGGGACTAGCCTCACCGGGGAGCTGTTTTTT.

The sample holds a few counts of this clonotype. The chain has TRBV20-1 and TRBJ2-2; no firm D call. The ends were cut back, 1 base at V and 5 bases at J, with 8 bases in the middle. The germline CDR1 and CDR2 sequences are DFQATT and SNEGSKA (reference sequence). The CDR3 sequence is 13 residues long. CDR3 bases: TGCAGTGCTAGAGCTAGATGGACCGGGGAGCTGTTTTTT. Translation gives CSARARWTGELFF.

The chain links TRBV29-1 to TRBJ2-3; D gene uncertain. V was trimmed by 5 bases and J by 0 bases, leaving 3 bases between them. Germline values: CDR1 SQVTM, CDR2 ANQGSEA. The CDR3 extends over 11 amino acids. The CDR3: CSVPSTDTQYF. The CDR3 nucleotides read TGCAGCGTTCCCAGCACAGATACGCAGTATTTT.

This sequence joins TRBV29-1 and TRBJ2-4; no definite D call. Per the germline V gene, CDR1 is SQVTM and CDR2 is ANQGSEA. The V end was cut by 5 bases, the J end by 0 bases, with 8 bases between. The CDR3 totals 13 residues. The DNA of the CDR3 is TGCAGCGTTAATCAAGGAGCCAAAAACATTCAGTACTTC. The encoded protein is CSVNQGAKNIQYF.

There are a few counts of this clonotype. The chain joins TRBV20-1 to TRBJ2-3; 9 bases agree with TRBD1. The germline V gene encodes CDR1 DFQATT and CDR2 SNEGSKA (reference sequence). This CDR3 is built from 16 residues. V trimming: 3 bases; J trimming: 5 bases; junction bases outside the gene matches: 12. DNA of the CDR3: TGCAGTGCTAGCCGGGGACAGGGTACCCCGGGAGATACGCAGTATTTT. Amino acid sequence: CSASRGQGTPGDTQYF.

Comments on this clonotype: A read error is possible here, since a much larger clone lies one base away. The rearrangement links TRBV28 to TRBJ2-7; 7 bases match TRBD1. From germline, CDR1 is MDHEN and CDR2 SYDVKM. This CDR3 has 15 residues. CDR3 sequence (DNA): TGTGCCAGCAGTTTAAGAGGGGGCTTCACCTACGACCAGTACTTC. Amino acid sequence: CASSLRGGFTYDQYF.

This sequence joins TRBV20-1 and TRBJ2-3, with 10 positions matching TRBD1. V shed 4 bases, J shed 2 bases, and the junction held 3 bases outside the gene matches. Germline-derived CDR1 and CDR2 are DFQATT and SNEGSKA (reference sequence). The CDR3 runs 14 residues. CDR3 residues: CSATGQGYTDTQYF. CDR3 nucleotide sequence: TGCAGTGCTACGGGACAGGGGTACACAGATACGCAGTATTTT.